This T cell receptor (beta chain) originates from a study of OX40 agonist ivuxolimab in advanced cancers. Only in-frame clones appear in the TCRdb table, and some are missing; sequencing was by immunoSEQ multiplex PCR. The repertoire holds approximately 100,000 clones, with around 85% as singletons. Germline trimming cut 4 bases from V and 7 bases from J; bases unmatched to any gene: 9. The CDR3 covers 15 residues. Germline values: CDR1 SGHRS, CDR2 YFSETQ. The receptor's source is an adult with an advanced solid tumor such as melanoma, head and neck, liver or kidney cancer. The material was CD4+ or CD8+ T cells sorted from blood, obtained in a trial of the OX40 agonist ivuxolimab. The chain links TRBV5-1 to TRBJ2-7, with TRBD1 identical over 12 bases. The CDR3 protein is CASSPGQGAWSEQYF. CDR3 bases: TGCGCCAGCAGCCCGGGACAGGGGGCTTGGAGTGAGCAGTACTTC.